This T cell receptor beta chain was identified during a study of shared clonotypes between healthy human individuals. Broader study findings: Across subsets, estimated richness was generally greater for naive than for memory populations.

V was clipped by 1 base and J by 2 bases; unmatched bases: 3. Germline CDR1 SGHDN, CDR2 FVKESK. This CDR3 is 16 amino acids long. Worth noting for this clone: No antigen is known for it.

The genomic DNA of each subset was split evenly across several immunoSEQ plates. Replicate PCRs run on sorted subsets employed approximately 0.2 ug DNA, some 33,000 T cell genomes. TCRdb's table, derived via immunoSEQ multiplex PCR, lists solely in-frame clones and lacks some. Of more than 600,000 clones listed, just over 90% are singletons. CD45RO-negative CD8 cells positively selected for CCR7 made up the naive population, which excluded terminally differentiated effector memory CD45RA+ cells. Every donor, a Caucasian adult, lived in Nashville, Tennessee. The V and J genes are TRBV14 and TRBJ2-3; TRBD2 matches 10 bases. The sequenced sample consisted of naive CD8+ T cells sorted from blood. The TCR originated in a man younger than 45 in good health. CDR3 in DNA: TGTGCCAGCAGCCAAGGGACTAGCGGATACACAGATACGCAGTATTTT. Amino acids: CASSQGTSGYTDTQYF.